A selection of T cell receptor beta chains follows, all from one sample in a study of blood T cell repertoires in COVID-19. Here immunoSEQ multiplex PCR was the method, and the copy in TCRdb shows in-frame clones only, minus some. The data contain tens of thousands of clones, 77% of them singletons. Sequencing input: peripheral blood. The receptors were gathered from a human donor with active or convalescent COVID-19. The donor label of this sample is uncertain. CDR3s include the opening cysteine and the closing phenylalanine or tryptophan. D genes are given only for firm matches. Clone size appears in some rows only: once, few, many, or a class for an expanded clone.

clone_size | j_call | d_call | v_call | cdr3_aa | cdr3_nt
. | TRBJ1-2 | TRBD1 | TRBV3-1/TRBV3-2 | CASSRQGAAGYTF | TGTGCCAGCAGCCGGCAGGGGGCGGCTGGCTACACCTTC
. | TRBJ2-7 | . | TRBV27 | CASSLRGGEQYF | TGTGCCAGCAGTTTAAGGGGTGGGGAGCAGTACTTC
. | TRBJ1-5 | TRBD1 | TRBV11-2 | CASSPGQGGQPQHF | TGTGCCAGCAGCCCTGGACAGGGGGGTCAGCCCCAGCATTTT
. | TRBJ1-4 | . | TRBV25-1 | CASSEYDIQKLFF | TGTGCCAGCAGTGAATATGACATCCAAAAACTGTTTTTT
. | TRBJ2-3 | . | TRBV11-3 | CASSAGFSPTDTQYF | TGTGCCAGCAGCGCGGGATTTTCCCCCACAGATACGCAGTATTTT
few | TRBJ2-1 | . | TRBV30 | CAWSHSGEQWYEQFF | TGTGCCTGGAGTCATTCAGGGGAGCAGTGGTATGAGCAGTTCTTC
. | TRBJ2-5 | . | TRBV7-2 | CASSLVGGTETQYF | TGTGCCAGCAGCTTAGTTGGAGGGACGGAGACCCAGTACTTC
. | TRBJ1-1 | . | TRBV27 | CASSLLAAGPTEAFF | TGTGCCAGCAGTTTACTGGCGGCAGGGCCGACTGAAGCTTTCTTT
once | TRBJ1-5 | . | TRBV2 | CASSVQGRNQPQHF | TGTGCCAGCAGTGTCCAGGGGCGGAATCAGCCCCAGCATTTT
. | TRBJ1-5 | TRBD1 | TRBV9 | CASSETGGNQPQHF | TGTGCCAGCAGCGAGACAGGGGGCAATCAGCCCCAGCATTTT
. | TRBJ2-7 | TRBD2 | TRBV24-1 | CAAGTSGSSEQYF | TGTGCCGCCGGGACTAGCGGGAGCAGTGAGCAGTACTTC
. | TRBJ1-2 | . | TRBV20-1 | CSYSGYTF | TGCAGTTACAGTGGCTACACCTTC
. | TRBJ2-5 | . | TRBV18 | CASSPQRTGQETQYF | TGTGCCAGCTCACCACAGCGGACGGGGCAAGAGACCCAGTACTTC
few | TRBJ2-3 | TRBD1 | TRBV7-2 | CAIGQGSTDTQYF | TGTGCTATTGGACAGGGAAGCACAGATACGCAGTATTTT
few | TRBJ1-4 | TRBD1 | TRBV27 | CASSSDRDRAEKLFF | TGTGCCAGCAGTTCTGACCGGGACAGGGCTGAAAAACTGTTTTTT
once | TRBJ2-1 | TRBD1 | TRBV19 | CASSLPGDRNYNEQFF | TGTGCCAGTAGTCTACCCGGGGACAGGAACTACAATGAGCAGTTCTTC
. | TRBJ2-5 | TRBD1 | TRBV29-1 | CSVPAGTAQETQYF | TGCAGCGTACCAGCCGGGACAGCACAAGAGACCCAGTACTTC
. | TRBJ2-6 | . | TRBV10-3 | CAIGDRGSPGANVLTF | TGTGCCATCGGAGATCGGGGAAGCCCTGGGGCCAACGTCCTGACTTTC
. | TRBJ1-6 | TRBD1 | TRBV5-1 | CASSPGQAYNSPLHF | TGCGCCAGCAGCCCGGGACAGGCTTATAATTCACCCCTCCACTTT
once | TRBJ1-4 | . | TRBV19 | CASSTDSFNEKLFF | TGTGCCAGTAGTACAGACAGTTTTAATGAAAAACTGTTTTTT
. | TRBJ2-7 | TRBD1 | TRBV6-1 | CASSEAGQAGFYEQYF | TGTGCCAGCAGTGAAGCGGGACAGGCTGGATTCTACGAGCAGTACTTC
. | TRBJ1-2 | . | TRBV2 | CASSEKLGRVGYTF | TGTGCCAGCAGTGAAAAACTCGGCAGGGTTGGCTACACCTTC
. | TRBJ2-3 | TRBD2 | TRBV5-1 | CASSLELAGSTDTQYF | TGCGCCAGCAGCTTGGAACTAGCGGGCAGCACAGATACGCAGTATTTT
. | TRBJ2-2 | TRBD1 | TRBV2 | CASRDRGDTGELFF | TGTGCCAGCAGAGACAGGGGCGACACCGGGGAGCTGTTTTTT
. | TRBJ2-1 | . | TRBV7-6 | CASSLEGPPFYNEQFF | TGTGCCAGCAGCTTGGAGGGACCACCGTTCTACAATGAGCAGTTCTTC
. | TRBJ1-2 | TRBD1 | TRBV7-9 | CASSLPGDSYGYTF | TGTGCCAGCAGCCTCCCTGGGGACAGTTATGGCTACACCTTC
. | TRBJ2-1 | TRBD2 | TRBV7-9 | CASSSTSGRALRYNEQFF | TGTGCCAGCAGCTCGACTAGCGGGAGGGCCCTTCGATACAATGAGCAGTTCTTC
few | TRBJ2-1 | TRBD2 | TRBV6-1 | CASSELAGVTPYNEQFF | TGTGCCAGCAGTGAACTAGCGGGAGTGACCCCCTACAATGAGCAGTTCTTC
. | TRBJ2-3 | TRBD1 | TRBV9 | CASSAQTGGVADTQYF | TGTGCCAGCAGCGCCCAAACAGGGGGCGTTGCGGATACGCAGTATTTT
. | TRBJ2-7 | . | TRBV7-8 | CASSLAPGNYEQYF | TGTGCCAGCAGCTTAGCCCCAGGGAATTACGAGCAGTACTTC